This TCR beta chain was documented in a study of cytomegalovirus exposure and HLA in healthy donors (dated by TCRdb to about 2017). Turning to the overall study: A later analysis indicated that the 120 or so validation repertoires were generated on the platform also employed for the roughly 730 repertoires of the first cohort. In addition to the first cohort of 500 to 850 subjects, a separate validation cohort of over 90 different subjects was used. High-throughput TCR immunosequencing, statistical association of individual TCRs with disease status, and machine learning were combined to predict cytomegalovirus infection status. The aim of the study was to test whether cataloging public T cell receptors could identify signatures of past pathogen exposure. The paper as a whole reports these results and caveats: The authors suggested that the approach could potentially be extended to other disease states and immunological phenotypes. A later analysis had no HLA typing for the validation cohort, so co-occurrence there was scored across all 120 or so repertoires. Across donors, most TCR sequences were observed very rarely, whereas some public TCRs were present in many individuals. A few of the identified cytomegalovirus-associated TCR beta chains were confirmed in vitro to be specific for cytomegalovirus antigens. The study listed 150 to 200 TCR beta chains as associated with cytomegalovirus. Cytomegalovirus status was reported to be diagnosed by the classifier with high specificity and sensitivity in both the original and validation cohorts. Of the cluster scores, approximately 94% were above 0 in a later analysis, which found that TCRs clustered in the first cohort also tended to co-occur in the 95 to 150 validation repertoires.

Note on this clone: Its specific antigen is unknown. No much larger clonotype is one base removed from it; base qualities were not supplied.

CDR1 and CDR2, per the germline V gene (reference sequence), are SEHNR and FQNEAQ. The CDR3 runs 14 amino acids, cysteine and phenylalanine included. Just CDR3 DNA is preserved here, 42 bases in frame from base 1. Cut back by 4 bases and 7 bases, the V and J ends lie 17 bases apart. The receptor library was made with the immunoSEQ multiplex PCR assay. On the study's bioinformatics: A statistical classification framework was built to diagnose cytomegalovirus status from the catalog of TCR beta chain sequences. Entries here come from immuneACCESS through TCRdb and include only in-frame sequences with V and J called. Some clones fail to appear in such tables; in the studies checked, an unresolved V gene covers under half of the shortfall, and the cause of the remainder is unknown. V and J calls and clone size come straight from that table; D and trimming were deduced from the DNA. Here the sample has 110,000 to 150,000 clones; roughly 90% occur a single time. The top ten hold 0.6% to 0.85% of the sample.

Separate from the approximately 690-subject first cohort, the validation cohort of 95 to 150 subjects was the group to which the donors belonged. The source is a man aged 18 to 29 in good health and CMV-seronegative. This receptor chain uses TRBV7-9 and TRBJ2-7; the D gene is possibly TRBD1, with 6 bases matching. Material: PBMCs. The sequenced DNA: TGTGCCAGCAGCTCAACGCCGGGACAACGAGAGCAGTACTTC. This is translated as CASSSTPGQREQYF.